This TCR beta chain was recorded in a study of cytomegalovirus exposure and HLA in healthy donors. The PCR employed 60 Vbeta primers together with 13 Jbeta primers. TCRdb's table, derived via immunoSEQ multiplex PCR, lists solely in-frame clones and lacks some. The sample contains fewer than 150,000 clones, roughly 15% of which appear only once. Concerning this clone itself: Its target is not known.

Study-level findings and limits: Previous analysis showed most TCR beta V segments were productive about 87% or about 30% of the time. Among donors in an Asian-associated ancestry cluster, a later analysis reportedly found fewer N-insertions than the approximately 670-donor mean.

The V gene end was trimmed by 0 bases and the J gene end by 1 base; junction bases not matched to a gene: 1. This CDR3 comprises 16 residues. Germline CDR1 reads SGHVS; CDR2 reads FNYEAQ. The V gene is TRBV7-6, the J gene TRBJ2-3, with TRBD2 matching over 10 bases. The clonotype was recovered from a woman aged 18 to 35 in good health and CMV-seronegative. The material sequenced was PBMCs. The CDR3 DNA sequence: TGTGCCAGCAGCTTAGCAGCGGGAGGGGGCACAGATACGCAGTATTTT. It is translated as CASSLAAGGGTDTQYF.